This entry lists 28 T cell receptor beta chains sequenced from one sample in a study of cytomegalovirus exposure and HLA in healthy donors. Vbeta (60) and Jbeta (13) primers were used in the PCR. Clones were read by immunoSEQ multiplex PCR, and TCRdb kept only the in-frame ones, dropping some. Of about 170,000 clones listed, 85% are singletons. Sequencing was done on a sample of PBMCs. These receptors were collected from a boy aged 2 to 10 in good health and CMV-seronegative.

The chain employs TRBV6-6 and TRBJ2-3; TRBD2 aligns across 7 bases. The CDR3 covers 15 residues. The V gene's germline CDR1 is MNHNY and CDR2 SVGAGI (reference sequence). V trimming: 5 bases; J trimming: 7 bases; junction bases outside the gene matches: 12. The chain's CDR3 is CASSPPAGEFHTQYF. For the CDR3, the DNA is TGTGCCAGCAGTCCTCCGGCGGGAGAGTTCCATACGCAGTATTTT.

This clone was seen a single time. This chain joins TRBV7-8 and TRBJ2-7; TRBD2 matches at 10 bases. Germline V gene sequence: CDR1 SGHVS, CDR2 FQNEAQ. V lost 3 bases, J lost 3 bases, and 8 bases stayed unmatched. The CDR3 runs 16 residues. CDR3 residues: CASSFASGGLLYEQYV. CDR3 coding DNA: TGTGCCAGCAGCTTTGCTAGCGGGGGCCTCCTCTACGAGCAGTACGTC.

This clone came up once. The chain carries TRBV14 and TRBJ1-2; D uncertain. Trimming pared 4 bases from V and 0 bases from J, leaving 9 bases between. Germline V CDR1 and CDR2: SGHDN, FVKESK. The CDR3 has 14 residues. This CDR3 is CASSPLTTNYGYTF. The CDR3 region has the DNA TGTGCCAGCAGCCCCCTCACTACTAACTATGGCTACACCTTC.

The J gene is TRBJ1-1, the V gene TRBV5-1, with 9 bases matching TRBD1. V lost 3 bases to trimming and J lost 5 bases; unmatched junction nucleotides: 8. Germline CDR1 and CDR2: SGHRS and YFSETQ. This CDR3 contains 15 residues. The CDR3: CASSWDRVVDTEAFF. The CDR3 DNA reads TGCGCCAGCAGCTGGGACAGGGTAGTGGATACTGAAGCTTTCTTT.

This clone was observed a single time. V usage is TRBV5-1 and J usage is TRBJ2-1, with a tentative D call TRBD2 (5 bases). V was trimmed by 0 bases and J by 0 bases, leaving 10 bases between them. The CDR3 has 16 amino acids. Germline loops: CDR1 SGHRS, CDR2 YFSETQ. CDR3: CASSLAPGTSYNEQFF. In nucleotides, the CDR3 is TGCGCCAGCAGCTTGGCCCCGGGAACCTCCTACAATGAGCAGTTCTTC.

A few counts support this clone. The CDR3 DNA reads as TGCGCCAGCAGCCCCCCGGGCGGGGGAATCGATACGCAGTATTTT. Its translation is CASSPPGGGIDTQYF. The genes are TRBV5-1 and TRBJ2-3; TRBD2 aligns across 7 bases. CDR3 length equals 15 residues. The germline V gene encodes CDR1 SGHRS and CDR2 YFSETQ. V gave up 4 bases and J gave up 6 bases; unmatched junction bases: 11.

This clone turned up a few times. V and J are TRBV19 and TRBJ1-4; D not resolved. The CDR3 contains 16 residues. The V gene lost 3 bases and the J gene lost 0 bases, with 11 bases spanning the gap. The germline CDR1 and CDR2 sequences are LNHDA and SQIVND (reference sequence). CDR3: CASSIIPGSTNEKLFF. The CDR3 nucleotides read TGTGCCAGTAGTATTATTCCTGGCTCAACTAATGAAAAACTGTTTTTT.

This sequence joins TRBV27 and TRBJ2-5; TRBD2 matches at 8 bases. The CDR3 contains 15 residues. Germline V CDR1 and CDR2: MNHEY, SMNVEV (reference sequence). Trimming cost V 5 bases and J 1 base; bases outside gene matches: 6. Here the CDR3 reads CASSRGGMAQETQYF. CDR3 bases: TGTGCCAGCAGTCGGGGGGGTATGGCCCAAGAGACCCAGTACTTC.

The V and J genes are TRBV4-1 and TRBJ1-2; D perhaps matches TRBD1 (6 bases). The germline gives CDR1 MGHRA, CDR2 YSYEKL. This CDR3 comprises 16 residues. V lost 0 bases to trimming and J lost 3 bases, with 14 bases between them. CDR3 region: CASSQEGTSRDYGYTF. The DNA of the CDR3 is TGCGCCAGCAGCCAAGAGGGGACATCTAGGGACTATGGCTACACCTTC.

This sequence joins TRBV27 and TRBJ2-1; TRBD2 matches 7 bases. V dropped 5 bases and J dropped 15; count of bases not matched to a gene: 13. The CDR3 contains 13 residues. CDR1 and CDR2 from the germline V gene are MNHEY and SMNVEV (reference sequence). Here the CDR3 reads CASSPRLARDRFF. CDR3 nucleotide sequence: TGTGCCAGCAGTCCAAGACTAGCCAGAGACCGGTTCTTC.

V is TRBV27 and J is TRBJ1-4, with 8 bases fitting TRBD1. The CDR3 runs to 15 residues. Germline trimming cut 4 bases from V and 8 bases from J; bases unmatched to any gene: 9. Germline CDR1 is MNHEY and CDR2 is SMNVEV (reference sequence). This CDR3 is CASSSEGWTGEKLFF. The CDR3 nucleotides read TGTGCCAGCAGTTCAGAAGGCTGGACAGGGGAAAAACTGTTTTTT.

This clone was found once. In nucleotides, the CDR3 is TGTGCCAGCAGCTTCAGCGGACGGTACGAGCAGTACTTC. Amino acids: CASSFSGRYEQYF. The V gene is TRBV7-9, the J gene TRBJ2-7; D is possibly TRBD2 (5 bases). Germline V CDR1 and CDR2: SEHNR, FQNEAQ (reference sequence). CDR3 length: 13 residues. Trimming took 3 bases from V and 4 from J, leaving 10 bases between them. Based on the CDR3 plus reference TRBV7-9 and TRBJ2-7, the full variable domain is DTGVSQNPRHKITKRGQNVTFRCDPISEHNRLYWYRQTLGQGPEFLTYFQNEAQLEKSRLLSDRFSAERPKGSFSTLEIQRTEQGDSAMYLCASSFSGRYEQYFGPGTRLTVT.

This sequence joins TRBV19 and TRBJ2-5, with a tentative D call TRBD2 (6 bases). Germline V lookup: CDR1 LNHDA, CDR2 SQIVND (reference sequence). V lost 6 bases to trimming and J lost 0 bases, with 14 bases between them. The CDR3 extends over 15 amino acids. The DNA for the CDR3 is TGTGCCAGTAGCAATGGGGGGTGGTACCAAGAGACCCAGTACTTC. This translates into CASSNGGWYQETQYF.

This chain uses TRBV6-6 with TRBJ1-5, with TRBD1 as a possible D gene (5 bases). V was pared by 2 bases and J by 7 bases, with 12 bases between. This CDR3 region has 14 residues. CDR1 and CDR2 from the germline V gene are MNHNY and SVGAGI (reference sequence). The CDR3 coding sequence is TGTGCCAGCAGTTACGGGGCAGGGCGGCAGCCCCAGCATTTT. Its protein product is CASSYGAGRQPQHF.

The chain carries TRBV6-5 and TRBJ2-1; D might be TRBD1 (6 bases). The CDR3 has 15 amino acids. Germline V CDR1 and CDR2: MNHEY, SVGAGI. The V gene lost 4 bases and the J gene lost 3 bases, with 13 bases spanning the gap. The CDR3 spells CASSLVRGLYNEQFF. CDR3 sequence (DNA): TGTGCCAGCAGTTTGGTCAGGGGTCTCTACAATGAGCAGTTCTTC.

The chain combines TRBV29-1 with TRBJ1-1, with D possibly matching TRBD1 (6 bases). Deletions cut 0 bases from V and 7 bases from J, with 18 bases between. This CDR3 is 15 amino acids long. Germline CDR1 and CDR2: SQVTM and ANQGSEA. CDR3 DNA sequence: TGCAGCGTTGAAGATAGATCCGGGGGGCCGGATGAAGCTTTCTTT. This translates into CSVEDRSGGPDEAFF.

V is TRBV11-2 and J is TRBJ2-5, with D perhaps matching TRBD1 (6 bases). V was trimmed by 5 bases and J by 2 bases, leaving 27 bases between them. The germline gives CDR1 SGHAT, CDR2 FQNNGV. The CDR3 length is 19 residues. The CDR3 reads CASSPRTATPRIHQETQYF. The CDR3 DNA reads as TGTGCCAGCAGCCCGAGGACAGCCACCCCCCGAATCCATCAAGAGACCCAGTACTTC.

The chain recombines TRBV7-9 with TRBJ1-1; the D gene is possibly TRBD1 (6 bases). The ends were cut back, 5 bases at V and 2 bases at J, with 18 bases in the middle. Germline CDR1 and CDR2: SEHNR and FQNEAQ (reference sequence). CDR3 size: 16 residues. The CDR3: CASSPIQGGGNTEAFF. The CDR3 nucleotides are TGTGCCAGCAGCCCTATCCAGGGAGGGGGTAACACTGAAGCTTTCTTT.

V usage is TRBV6-1 and J usage is TRBJ1-1; 8 nucleotides line up with TRBD1. V shed 1 base, J shed 4 bases, and the junction held 8 bases outside the gene matches. The germline V gene encodes CDR1 MNHNS and CDR2 SASEGT. CDR3 size: 16 residues. The CDR3 reads CASSEETGVLGTEAFF. The CDR3 nucleotides are TGTGCCAGCAGTGAAGAGACAGGGGTGTTGGGCACTGAAGCTTTCTTT.

The chain is built from TRBV10-3 and TRBJ1-2, with 7 bases matching TRBD1. This CDR3 has 14 residues. Germline V gene sequence: CDR1 ENHRY, CDR2 SYGVKD. Losses at the gene ends were 3 bases for V and 6 bases for J; bases not matched to a gene: 7. CDR3 loop: CAISDGEGADGYTF. CDR3 in DNA: TGTGCCATCAGTGATGGAGAGGGGGCCGATGGCTACACCTTC.

CDR3 sequence: CASSQDREVPPPLDEQYF. The CDR3 DNA follows: TGCGCCAGCAGCCAAGATCGGGAGGTTCCACCGCCATTAGACGAGCAGTACTTC. The V call is TRBV4-1, the J call TRBJ2-7; 7 bases are shared with TRBD2. The CDR3 is 18 amino acids. Germline values: CDR1 MGHRA, CDR2 YSYEKL. V lost 0 bases, J lost 5 bases, and 16 bases stayed unmatched.

The chain has TRBV9 and TRBJ2-3; the match to TRBD1 covers 9 bases. This CDR3 is 14 amino acids long. Germline V gene data show CDR1 as SGDLS and CDR2 as YYNGEE. V shed 5 bases, J shed 2 bases, and the junction held 3 bases outside the gene matches. CDR3 sequence reads: CASRGDRDTDTQYF. In DNA, the CDR3 is TGTGCCAGCAGGGGGGACAGGGACACAGATACGCAGTATTTT.

V gene TRBV5-1 combines with J gene TRBJ2-5, with unresolved D. Germline V gene data show CDR1 as SGHRS and CDR2 as YFSETQ. V was trimmed by 7 bases and J by 5 bases, leaving 18 bases between them. The CDR3 spans 14 residues. In DNA form, the CDR3 reads TGCGCCAGCTCCTTAACGGTAGCTCGGGAGACCCAGTACTTC. Translation gives CASSLTVARETQYF.

This rearrangement joins TRBV5-6 to TRBJ1-3; D ambiguous. Germline CDR1 reads SGHDT; CDR2 reads YYEEEE. The CDR3 runs to 13 residues. V lost 3 bases to trimming and J lost 7 bases, with 11 bases between them. CDR3 DNA sequence: TGTGCCAGCAGCTCTCCTAGTTATAACACCATATATTTT. Protein: CASSSPSYNTIYF.

CDR3: CASSLDRPSLGNEQFF. DNA of the CDR3: TGTGCCAGCAGCTTAGATCGGCCTAGCCTCGGCAATGAGCAGTTCTTC. This sequence joins TRBV11-2 and TRBJ2-1, with TRBD2 as a possible D gene (5 bases). V was cut by 0 bases and J by 6 bases, with 15 bases left in between. Germline CDR1 is SGHAT and CDR2 is FQNNGV. The CDR3 length is 16 residues.

V and J are TRBV2 and TRBJ2-7; TRBD2 matches 10 bases. The germline CDR1 and CDR2 sequences are SNHLY and FYNNEI. Trimming removed 6 bases from V and 7 bases from J; junction bases left unmatched: 12. There are 15 residues in the CDR3. The CDR3 reads CASRGTSGGAGEQYV. The CDR3 coding sequence is TGTGCCAGCAGGGGGACGAGCGGGGGGGCCGGAGAGCAGTACGTC.

This clone turned up a few times. The gene calls are TRBV7-9 and TRBJ2-1; D not resolved. Germline-derived CDR1 and CDR2 are SEHNR and FQNEAQ (reference sequence). The CDR3 is 14 residues long. The V end was cut by 1 base, the J end by 5 bases, with 9 bases between. This chain's CDR3 is CASSLDRSNNEQFF. CDR3 in DNA: TGTGCCAGCAGCTTAGACCGGTCCAACAATGAGCAGTTCTTC.

V gene TRBV19 combines with J gene TRBJ1-5, with D hard to call. The CDR3 has 14 amino acids. V was clipped by 1 base and J by 1 base, with 5 bases between them. Germline values: CDR1 LNHDA, CDR2 SQIVND (reference sequence). This chain's CDR3 is CASSIAQSNQPQHF. The DNA for the CDR3 is TGTGCCAGTAGTATAGCCCAAAGCAATCAGCCCCAGCATTTT.